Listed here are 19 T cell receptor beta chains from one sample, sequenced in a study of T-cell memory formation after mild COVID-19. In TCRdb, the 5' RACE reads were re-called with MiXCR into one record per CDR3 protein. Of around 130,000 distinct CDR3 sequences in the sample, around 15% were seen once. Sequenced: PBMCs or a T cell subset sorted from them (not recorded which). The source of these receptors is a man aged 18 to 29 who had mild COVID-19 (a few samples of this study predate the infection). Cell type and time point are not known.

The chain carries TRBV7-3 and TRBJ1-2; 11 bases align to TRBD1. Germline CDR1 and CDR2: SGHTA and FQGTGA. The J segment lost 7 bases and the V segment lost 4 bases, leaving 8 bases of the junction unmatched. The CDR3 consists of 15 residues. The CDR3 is CASSSTGTGGVGYTF. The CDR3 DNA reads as TGTGCCAGCAGCTCAACCGGGACAGGGGGTGTTGGCTACACCTTC.

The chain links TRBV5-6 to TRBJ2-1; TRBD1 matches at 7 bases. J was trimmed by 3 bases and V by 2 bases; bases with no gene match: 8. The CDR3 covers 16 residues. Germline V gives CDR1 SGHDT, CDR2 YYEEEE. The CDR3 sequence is CASSFLDRADYNEQFF. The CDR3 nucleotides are TGTGCCAGCAGCTTCCTCGACAGGGCCGACTACAATGAGCAGTTCTTC.

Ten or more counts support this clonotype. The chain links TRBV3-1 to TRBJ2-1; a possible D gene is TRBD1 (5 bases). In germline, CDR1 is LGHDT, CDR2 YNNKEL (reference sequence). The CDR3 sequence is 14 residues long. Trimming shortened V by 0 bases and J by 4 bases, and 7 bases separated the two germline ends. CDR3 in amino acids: CASSQEGLYNEQFF. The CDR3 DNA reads TGTGCCAGCAGCCAAGAGGGGCTGTACAATGAGCAGTTCTTC.

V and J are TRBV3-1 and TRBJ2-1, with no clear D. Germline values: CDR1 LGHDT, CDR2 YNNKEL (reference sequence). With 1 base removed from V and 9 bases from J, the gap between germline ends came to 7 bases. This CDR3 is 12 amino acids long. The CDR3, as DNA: TGTGCCAGCAGCCAAGGGGTTACTGAGCAGTTCTTC. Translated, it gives CASSQGVTEQFF.

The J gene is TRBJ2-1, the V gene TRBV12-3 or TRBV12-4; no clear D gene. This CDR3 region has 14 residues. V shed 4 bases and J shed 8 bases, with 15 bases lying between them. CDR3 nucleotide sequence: TGTGCCAGCAGTTACCAGGTCTCTGGCGATGAGCAGTTCTTC. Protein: CASSYQVSGDEQFF.

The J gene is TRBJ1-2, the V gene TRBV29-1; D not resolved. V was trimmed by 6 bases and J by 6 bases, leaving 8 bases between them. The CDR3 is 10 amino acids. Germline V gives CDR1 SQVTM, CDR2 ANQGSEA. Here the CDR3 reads CSVGRDGYTF. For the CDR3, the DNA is TGCAGCGTCGGAAGGGATGGCTACACCTTC.

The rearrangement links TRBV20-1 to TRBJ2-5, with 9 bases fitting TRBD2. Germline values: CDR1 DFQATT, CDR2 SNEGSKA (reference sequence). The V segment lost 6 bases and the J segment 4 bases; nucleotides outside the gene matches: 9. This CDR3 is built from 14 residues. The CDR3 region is CSATLTSGLETQYF. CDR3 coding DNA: TGCAGTGCCACCCTGACTAGCGGCTTAGAGACCCAGTACTTC.

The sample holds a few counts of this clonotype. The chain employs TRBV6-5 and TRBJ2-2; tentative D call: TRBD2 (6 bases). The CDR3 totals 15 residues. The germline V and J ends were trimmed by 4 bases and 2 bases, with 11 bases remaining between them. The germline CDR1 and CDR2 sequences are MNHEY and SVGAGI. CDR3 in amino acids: CASSWRRVNTGELFF. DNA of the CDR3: TGTGCCAGCAGTTGGCGGAGGGTCAACACCGGGGAGCTGTTTTTT.

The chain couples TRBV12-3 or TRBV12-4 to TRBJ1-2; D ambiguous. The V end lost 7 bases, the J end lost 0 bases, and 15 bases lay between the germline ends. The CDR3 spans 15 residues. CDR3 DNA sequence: TGTGCCAGCACCAGGACGGTCGAAGCTAACTATGGCTACACCTTC. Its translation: CASTRTVEANYGYTF.

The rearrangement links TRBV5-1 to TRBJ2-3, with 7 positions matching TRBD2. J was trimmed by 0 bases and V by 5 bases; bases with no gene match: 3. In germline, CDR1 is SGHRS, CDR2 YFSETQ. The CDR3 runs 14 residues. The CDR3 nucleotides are TGCGCCAGCAGTCACGGGAGGAGCACAGATACGCAGTATTTT. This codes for CASSHGRSTDTQYF.

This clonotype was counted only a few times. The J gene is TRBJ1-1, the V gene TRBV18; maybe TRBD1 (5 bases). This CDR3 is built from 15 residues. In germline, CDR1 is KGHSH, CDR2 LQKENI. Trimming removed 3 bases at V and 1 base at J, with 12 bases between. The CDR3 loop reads CASSPTGTGNTEAFF. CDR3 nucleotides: TGTGCCAGCTCACCGACCGGGACTGGGAACACTGAAGCTTTCTTT.

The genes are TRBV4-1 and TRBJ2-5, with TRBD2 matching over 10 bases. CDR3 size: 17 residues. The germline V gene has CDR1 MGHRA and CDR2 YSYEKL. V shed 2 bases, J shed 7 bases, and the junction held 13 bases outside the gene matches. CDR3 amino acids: CASSQSGEREGWWTQYF. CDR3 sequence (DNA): TGCGCCAGCAGCCAAAGCGGCGAGCGGGAGGGGTGGTGGACCCAGTACTTC.

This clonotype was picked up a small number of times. The DNA of the CDR3 is TGCGCCAGCAGGCGAAGGGAAGAGACCCAGTACTTC. This encodes CASRRREETQYF. The chain joins TRBV5-1 to TRBJ2-5; D is uncertain. The germline V gene encodes CDR1 SGHRS and CDR2 YFSETQ. The CDR3 sequence is 12 residues long. The V end was cut by 5 bases, the J end by 3 bases, with 8 bases between.

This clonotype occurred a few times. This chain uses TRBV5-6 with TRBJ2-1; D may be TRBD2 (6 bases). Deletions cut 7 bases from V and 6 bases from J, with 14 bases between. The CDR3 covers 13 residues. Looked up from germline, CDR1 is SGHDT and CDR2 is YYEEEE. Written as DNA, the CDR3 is TGTGCCAGCTCTCTCGGGGGTATCAATGAGCAGTTCTTC. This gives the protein CASSLGGINEQFF.

The CDR3 sequence is CASSSTSRAGNTIYF. CDR3 nucleotides: TGTGCCAGCAGCTCGACATCGAGGGCTGGAAACACCATATATTTT. The V and J genes are TRBV12-3 or TRBV12-4 and TRBJ1-3, with D unclear. The CDR3 is made up of 15 amino acids. Trimming pared 6 bases from V and 2 bases from J, leaving 14 bases between.

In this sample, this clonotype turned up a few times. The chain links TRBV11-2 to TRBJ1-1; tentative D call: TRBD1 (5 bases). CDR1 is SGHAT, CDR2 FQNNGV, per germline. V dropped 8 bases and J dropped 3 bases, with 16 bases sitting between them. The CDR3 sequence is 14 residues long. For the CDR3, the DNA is TGTGCCAGCCGGAAGGGACCCTGGGACACTGAAGCTTTCTTT. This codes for CASRKGPWDTEAFF.

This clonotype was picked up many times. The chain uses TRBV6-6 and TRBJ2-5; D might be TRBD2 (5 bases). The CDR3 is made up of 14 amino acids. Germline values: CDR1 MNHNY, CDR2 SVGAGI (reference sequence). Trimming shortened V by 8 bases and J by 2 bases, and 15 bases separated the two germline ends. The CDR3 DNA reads TGTGCCAGCGGCGTAGGACGACTACAAGAGACCCAGTACTTC. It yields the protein CASGVGRLQETQYF.

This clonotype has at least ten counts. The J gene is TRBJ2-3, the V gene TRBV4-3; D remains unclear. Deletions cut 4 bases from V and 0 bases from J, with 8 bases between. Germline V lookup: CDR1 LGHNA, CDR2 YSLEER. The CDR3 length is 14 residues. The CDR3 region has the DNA TGCGCCAGCAGCCCGAGATTTAGCACAGATACGCAGTATTTT. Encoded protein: CASSPRFSTDTQYF.

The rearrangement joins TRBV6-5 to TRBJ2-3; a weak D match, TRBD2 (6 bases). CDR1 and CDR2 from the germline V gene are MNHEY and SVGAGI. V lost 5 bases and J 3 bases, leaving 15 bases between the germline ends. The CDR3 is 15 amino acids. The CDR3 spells CASSPGYAGTDTQYF. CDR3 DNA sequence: TGTGCCAGCAGTCCAGGGTACGCGGGGACAGATACGCAGTATTTT.